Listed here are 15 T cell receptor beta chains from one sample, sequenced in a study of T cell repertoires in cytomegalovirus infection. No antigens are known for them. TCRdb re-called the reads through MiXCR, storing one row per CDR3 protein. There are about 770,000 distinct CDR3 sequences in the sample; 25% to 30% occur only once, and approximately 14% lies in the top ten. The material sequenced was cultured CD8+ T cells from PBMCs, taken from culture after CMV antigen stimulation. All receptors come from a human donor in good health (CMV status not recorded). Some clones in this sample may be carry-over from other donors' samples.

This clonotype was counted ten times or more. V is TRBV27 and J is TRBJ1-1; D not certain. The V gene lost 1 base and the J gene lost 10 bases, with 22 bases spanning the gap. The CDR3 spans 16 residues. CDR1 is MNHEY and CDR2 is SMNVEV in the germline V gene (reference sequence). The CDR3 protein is CASSLFPAGFAEGAFF. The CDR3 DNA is TGTGCCAGCAGTTTATTTCCCGCGGGGTTCGCTGAAGGAGCTTTCTTT.

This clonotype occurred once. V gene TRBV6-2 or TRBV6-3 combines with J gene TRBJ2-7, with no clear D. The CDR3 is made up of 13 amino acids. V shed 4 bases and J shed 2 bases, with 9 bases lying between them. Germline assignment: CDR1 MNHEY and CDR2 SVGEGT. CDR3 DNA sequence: TGTGCCAGCAGTTCCTTGTCCCCCTACGAGCAGTACGTC. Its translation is CASSSLSPYEQYV.

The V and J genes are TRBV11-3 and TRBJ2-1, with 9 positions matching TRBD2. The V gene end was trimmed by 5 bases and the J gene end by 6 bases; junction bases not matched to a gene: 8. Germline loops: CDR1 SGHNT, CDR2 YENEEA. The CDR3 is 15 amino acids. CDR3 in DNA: TGTGCCAGCAGCCCAGGGCCTAGCGGGGCCAATGAGCAGTTCTTC. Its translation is CASSPGPSGANEQFF.

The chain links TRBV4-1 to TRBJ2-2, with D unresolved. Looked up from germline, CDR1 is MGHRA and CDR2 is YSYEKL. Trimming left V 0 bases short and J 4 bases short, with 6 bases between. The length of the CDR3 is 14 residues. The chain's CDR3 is CASSQEEGTGELFF. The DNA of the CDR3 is TGCGCCAGCAGCCAAGAGGAAGGCACCGGGGAGCTGTTTTTT.

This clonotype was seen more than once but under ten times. The CDR3 DNA reads as TGTGCCAGCAGATGGACTAGCGGGGTTGCAGATACGCAGTATTTT. This sequence encodes CASRWTSGVADTQYF. This rearrangement joins TRBV6-2 or TRBV6-3 to TRBJ2-3, with 12 bases identical to TRBD2. CDR3 length equals 15 residues. V was pared by 6 bases and J by 4 bases, with 5 bases of the junction left unmatched. Germline V gene lookup returns CDR1 MNHEY and CDR2 SVGEGT.

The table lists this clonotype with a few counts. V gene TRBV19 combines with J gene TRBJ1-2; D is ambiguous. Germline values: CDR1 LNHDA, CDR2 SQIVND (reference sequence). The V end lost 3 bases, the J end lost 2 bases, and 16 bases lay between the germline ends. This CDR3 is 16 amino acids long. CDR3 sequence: CASSIWSAGGNYGYTF. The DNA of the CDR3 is TGTGCCAGTAGTATCTGGTCGGCAGGCGGAAACTATGGCTACACCTTC.

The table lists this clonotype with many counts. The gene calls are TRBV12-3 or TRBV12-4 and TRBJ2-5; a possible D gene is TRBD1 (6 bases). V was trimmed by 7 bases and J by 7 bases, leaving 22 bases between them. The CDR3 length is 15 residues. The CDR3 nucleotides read TGTGCCAGCACCCTTGATCAGGACAGTCCCGGGACCCAGTACTTC. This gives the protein CASTLDQDSPGTQYF.

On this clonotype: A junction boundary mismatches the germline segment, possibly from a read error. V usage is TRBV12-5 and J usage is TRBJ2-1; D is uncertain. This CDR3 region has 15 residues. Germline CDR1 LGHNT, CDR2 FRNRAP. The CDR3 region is CASGLIISSYNVQFF. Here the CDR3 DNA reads TGTGCTAGTGGTTTGATAATCAGCTCCTACAATGTGCAGTTCTTC.

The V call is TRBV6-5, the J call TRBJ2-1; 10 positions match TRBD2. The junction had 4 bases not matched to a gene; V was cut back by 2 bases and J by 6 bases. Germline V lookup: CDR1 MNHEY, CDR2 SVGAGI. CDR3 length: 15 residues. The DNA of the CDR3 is TGTGCCAGCAGTTACACTAGCGGGGACCTCAATGAGCAGTTCTTC. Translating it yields CASSYTSGDLNEQFF.

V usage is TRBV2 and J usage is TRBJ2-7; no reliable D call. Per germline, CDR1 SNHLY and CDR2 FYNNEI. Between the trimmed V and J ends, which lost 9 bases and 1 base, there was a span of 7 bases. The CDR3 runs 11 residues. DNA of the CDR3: TGTGCCAGTCTTTTGTCCTACGAGCAGTACGTC. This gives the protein CASLLSYEQYV.

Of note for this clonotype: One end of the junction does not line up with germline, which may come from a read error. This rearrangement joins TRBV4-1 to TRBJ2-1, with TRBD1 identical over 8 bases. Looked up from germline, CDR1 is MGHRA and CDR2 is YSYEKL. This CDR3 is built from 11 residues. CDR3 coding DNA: TGCGCCAGCAGCCAGGACAGGGAAGTACATTTC. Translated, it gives CASSQDREVHF.

The CDR3 DNA is TGTGCCAGCAGCTTGGACAGGGCCTTGAACACTGAAGCTTTCTTT. The encoded protein is CASSLDRALNTEAFF. This chain links TRBV7-3 with TRBJ1-1; 8 nucleotides match TRBD1. The CDR3 is 15 amino acids. Looked up from germline, CDR1 is SGHTA and CDR2 is FQGTGA. V trimming: 3 bases; J trimming: 0 bases; junction bases outside the gene matches: 3.

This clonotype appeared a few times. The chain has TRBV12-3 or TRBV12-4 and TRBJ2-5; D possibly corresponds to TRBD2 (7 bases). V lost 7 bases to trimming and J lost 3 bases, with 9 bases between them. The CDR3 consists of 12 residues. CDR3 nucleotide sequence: TGTGCCAGCAAGGGGGGGGAAGAGACCCAGTACTTC. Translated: CASKGGEETQYF.

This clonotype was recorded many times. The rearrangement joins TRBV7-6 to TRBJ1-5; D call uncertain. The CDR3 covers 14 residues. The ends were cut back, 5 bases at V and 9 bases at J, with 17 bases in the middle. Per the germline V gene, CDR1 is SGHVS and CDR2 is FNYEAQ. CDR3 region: CASSPADRGGPQHF. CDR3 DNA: TGTGCCAGCAGCCCGGCGGACCGAGGTGGGCCCCAGCATTTT.

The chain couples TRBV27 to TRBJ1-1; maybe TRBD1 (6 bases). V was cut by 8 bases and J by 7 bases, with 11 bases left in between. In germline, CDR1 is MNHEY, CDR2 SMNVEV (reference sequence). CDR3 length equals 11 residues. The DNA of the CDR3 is TGTGCCAGCCAGCAGGGGAGTGAAGCTTTCTTT. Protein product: CASQQGSEAFF.